This entry describes one T cell receptor (beta chain). Its antigen is not yet known. The record has no base qualities; no much larger clone is one base away. The sample is drawn from a study of T cells in Graves' hyperthyroidism and ophthalmopathy (dated by TCRdb to between 2018 and 2021). In the study overall: Peripheral blood was collected at initial diagnosis, before any treatment. TCR Vbeta CDR3 sequencing of around 130 peripheral blood samples (around 45 ophthalmopathy, around 80 hyperthyroidism and some 17 progressor patients) is reported in the paper. For training and testing, the approximately 92 patients in the discovery cohort were randomly divided in a 7:3 ratio. Prospective prediction of ophthalmopathy was tested in an independent validation cohort of 18 to 20 hyperthyroidism patients and 15 to 17 patients who later progressed to ophthalmopathy. The study also compared thyroid tissue and blood T-cell repertoires from more than five Graves' hyperthyroidism patients. To identify TCR V-J signatures that set the groups apart, the researchers used a discovery cohort of about a hundred patients, made up of 40 to 45 with Graves' ophthalmopathy and about 55 with stable Graves' hyperthyroidism. After sampling, hyperthyroidism patients received methimazole starting at 30 mg daily, and ophthalmopathy patients received high-dose intravenous methylprednisolone.

Moderately to severely active disease, a Clinical Activity Score of at least 3, a NOSPECS grade of at least 4, and a duration under 3 months were present in ophthalmopathy patients. Patients with uncontrolled infections, other autoimmune diseases, pregnancy or lactation were excluded. Clinical symptoms, serum thyroxine and TRAb, thyroid ultrasound, and orbital computed tomography formed the basis for the diagnoses. Ficoll-Paque density gradient centrifugation was used to isolate PBMCs from 10 ml of fresh peripheral blood. Trizol reagent was used to extract total RNA, and RNA quality was then checked on an Agilent 2100 Bioanalyzer. What the study reported, not specific to this receptor: Sample size was not statistically predetermined, and investigators were not blinded to group allocation. In validation, the model predicted progression to ophthalmopathy a median of about 6 months before onset, with about 67% sensitivity and 72.22% specificity. In cross-validation, a model built on a 13 V-J signature told ophthalmopathy apart from stable hyperthyroidism with approximately 91% sensitivity and roughly 81% specificity, and in testing the same model reached 80%/75%. Most expanded thyroid clonotypes (frequency above 0.001) were also found in blood, which suggests that blood repertoires may mirror thyroid immune responses.

V is shortened by 5 bases, J by 7 bases, and the region joining them spans 12 bases. Including the terminal cysteine and phenylalanine, the CDR3 comprises 12 residues. Only CDR3 DNA is held: 36 bases, read in frame from base 1. From the germline V gene, CDR1 is SQVTM and CDR2 is ANQGSEA. Amplification of TCR beta CDR3 regions was carried out from RNA transcripts. For the first round of RT-PCR on the TCR CDR3, the HTBI primer set was used together with the Qiagen OneStep RT-PCR kit. Libraries were constructed in a second round of multiplex PCR, after which size selection and purification were performed. Libraries were sequenced paired-end with 100 bp reads on an Illumina HiSeq2000. In the source study's methods: SOAPnuke was used to process the raw data, throwing out any read that contained adapters or uncalled bases, had a mean Phred below 15, or lacked an exact constant-primer or identifier match. High-quality paired reads were merged with COPE v1.2.5, and unique nucleotide sequences were defined as clonotypes. MiTCR v1.1 was used to align clonotypes to the IMGT TRBV, TRBD and TRBJ reference segments. The analysis was restricted to V-J combinations with a frequency above 0.0001, which together covered about 99% of the repertoires. The TCS score was defined as F50 (clonal expansion) divided by E x V (chaos), with BLOSUM62-based TCRdist calculated between CDR3 peptides within each V-J. Welch's t-statistics and random forest reduced 514 V-J features to 10 to 15, which were used in a naive Bayes classifier (R e1071). In-frame beta chains were kept once TCRdb had trimmed the public reads at Q25 with fastp and called clones with MiXCR. A single entry per CDR3 protein holds the most common genes and DNA from its merged rows. What appears here as the V and J calls and clone size reflects TCRdb's work, not the paper's. This sample is represented by about 480,000 distinct CDR3 sequences; approximately 25% of them were singletons. The top ten hold 11% of the sample.

The sample taken for sequencing was blood. The TCR was taken from a woman younger than 45 with Graves' ophthalmopathy. Recombination joined TRBV29-1 with TRBJ1-5; TRBD1 might be the D gene, on 5 matching bases. The bases read TGCAGCGTTTGGGGCGCGGGGCAGCCCCAGCATTTT. It is translated as CSVWGAGQPQHF.